The present entry profiles one TCR beta chain with its context. Its antigen is not identified. The data originate from a study of memory CD4+ T cells and cytomegalovirus serostatus. Unmatched junction bases numbered 2, after V lost 3 bases and J lost 3 bases. This CDR3 spans 15 amino acids. Germline values: CDR1 SGHDT, CDR2 YYEEEE. The sort gate was single viable CD3+CD4+CD8-CD45RO+ cells for memory CD4+ T cells. Total CD4+ T cells were enriched by CD4 positive selection. Study findings and constraints: CD4+ memory repertoires contained about 40% of the roughly 160 reported CMV TCRbeta sequences.

Method: immunoSEQ multiplex PCR; TCRdb's copy keeps in-frame clones and lacks some. The sample holds 48,000 or so clones, around 78% seen once. This sequence was found in an adult in good health and CMV-seronegative. The specimen sequenced was memory CD4+ T cells from blood. The rearrangement joins TRBV5-6 to TRBJ2-1; 11 bases are a match to TRBD2. CDR3 coding DNA: TGTGCCAGCAGCTCACTAGCGGGAGACTACAATGAGCAGTTCTTC. It specifies CASSSLAGDYNEQFF.